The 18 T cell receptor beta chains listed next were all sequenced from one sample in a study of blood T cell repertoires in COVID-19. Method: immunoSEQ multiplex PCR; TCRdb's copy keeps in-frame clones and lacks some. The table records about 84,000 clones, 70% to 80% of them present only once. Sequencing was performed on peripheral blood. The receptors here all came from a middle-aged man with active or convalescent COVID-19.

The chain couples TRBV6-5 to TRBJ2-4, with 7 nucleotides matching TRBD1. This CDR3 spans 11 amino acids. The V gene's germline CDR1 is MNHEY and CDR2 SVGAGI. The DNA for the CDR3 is TGTGCGACGACAGGGCAAAACATTCAGTACTTC. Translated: CATTGQNIQYF.

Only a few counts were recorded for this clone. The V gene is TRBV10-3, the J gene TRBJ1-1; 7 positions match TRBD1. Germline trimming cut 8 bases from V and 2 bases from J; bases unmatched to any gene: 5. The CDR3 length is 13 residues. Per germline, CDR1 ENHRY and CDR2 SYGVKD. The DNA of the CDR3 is TGTGCCATCCGGGACAGCATAAACACTGAAGCTTTCTTT. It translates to CAIRDSINTEAFF.

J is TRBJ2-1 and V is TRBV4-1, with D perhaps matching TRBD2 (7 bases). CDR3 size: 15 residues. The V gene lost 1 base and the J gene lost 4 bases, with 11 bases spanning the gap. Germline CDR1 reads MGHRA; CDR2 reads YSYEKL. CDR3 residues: CASSQVAGAYNEQFF. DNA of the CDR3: TGCGCCAGCAGCCAAGTTGCGGGGGCATACAATGAGCAGTTCTTC.

The CDR3 loop is CASSRNSGTRTDTQYF. As DNA, the CDR3 is TGCGCCAGCAGCCGAAATTCCGGGACTCGGACAGATACGCAGTATTTT. The rearrangement uses TRBV4-1 and TRBJ2-3; maybe TRBD2 (6 bases). CDR1 is MGHRA, CDR2 YSYEKL, per germline. The CDR3 has 16 amino acids. V lost 4 bases to trimming and J lost 3 bases, with 17 bases between them.

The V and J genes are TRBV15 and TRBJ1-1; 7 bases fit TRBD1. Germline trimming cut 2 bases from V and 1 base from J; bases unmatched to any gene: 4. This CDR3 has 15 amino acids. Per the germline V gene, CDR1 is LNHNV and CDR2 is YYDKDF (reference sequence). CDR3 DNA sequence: TGTGCCACCAGCAGAACCACAGGGGAGAACACTGAAGCTTTCTTT. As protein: CATSRTTGENTEAFF.

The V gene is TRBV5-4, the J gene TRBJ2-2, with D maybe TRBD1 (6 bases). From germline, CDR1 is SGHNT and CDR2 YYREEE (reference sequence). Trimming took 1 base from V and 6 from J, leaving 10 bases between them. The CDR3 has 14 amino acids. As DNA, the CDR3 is TGTGCCAGCAGCTTGACAGGGCTGCCCGGGGAGCTGTTTTTT. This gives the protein CASSLTGLPGELFF.

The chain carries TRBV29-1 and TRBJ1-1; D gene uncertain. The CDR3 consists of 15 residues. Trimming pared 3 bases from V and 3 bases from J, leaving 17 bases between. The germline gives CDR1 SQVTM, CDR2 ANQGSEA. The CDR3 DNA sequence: TGCAGCGTTGATGAAGACCCGTCAGCGGACACTGAAGCTTTCTTT. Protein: CSVDEDPSADTEAFF.

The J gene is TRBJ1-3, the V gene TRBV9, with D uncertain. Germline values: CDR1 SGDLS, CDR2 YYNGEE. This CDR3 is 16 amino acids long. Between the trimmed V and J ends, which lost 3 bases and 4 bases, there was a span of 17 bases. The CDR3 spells CASSADPGVGGNTIYF. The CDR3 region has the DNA TGTGCCAGCAGCGCGGACCCGGGAGTCGGCGGAAACACCATATATTTT.

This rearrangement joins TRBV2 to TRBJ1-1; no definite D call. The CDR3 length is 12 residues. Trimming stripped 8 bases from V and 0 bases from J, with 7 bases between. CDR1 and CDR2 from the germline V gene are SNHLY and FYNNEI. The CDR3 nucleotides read TGTGCCAGCGGCCTTATGAACACTGAAGCTTTCTTT. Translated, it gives CASGLMNTEAFF.

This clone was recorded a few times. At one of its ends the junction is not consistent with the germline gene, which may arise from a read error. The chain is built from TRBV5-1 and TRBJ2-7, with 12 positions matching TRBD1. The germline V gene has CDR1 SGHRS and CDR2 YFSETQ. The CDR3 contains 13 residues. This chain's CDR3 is CASSAGTGGLKAF. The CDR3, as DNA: TGCGCCAGCAGCGCCGGGACAGGGGGCTTAAAGGCCTTC.

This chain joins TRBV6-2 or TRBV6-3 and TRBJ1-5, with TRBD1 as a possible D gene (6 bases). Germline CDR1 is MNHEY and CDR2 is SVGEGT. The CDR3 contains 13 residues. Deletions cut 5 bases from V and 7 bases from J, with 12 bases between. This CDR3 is CASSDGGAQPQHF. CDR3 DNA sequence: TGTGCCAGCAGTGACGGGGGGGCACAGCCCCAGCATTTT.

Here the CDR3 reads CASSSQGNTEAFF. CDR3 in DNA: TGTGCCAGCAGCTCGCAGGGGAACACTGAAGCTTTCTTT. The J gene is TRBJ1-1, the V gene TRBV7-2; D is perhaps TRBD1 (5 bases). The V gene's germline CDR1 is SGHTA and CDR2 FQGNSA. V lost 4 bases and J 1 base, leaving 7 bases between the germline ends. CDR3 size: 13 residues.

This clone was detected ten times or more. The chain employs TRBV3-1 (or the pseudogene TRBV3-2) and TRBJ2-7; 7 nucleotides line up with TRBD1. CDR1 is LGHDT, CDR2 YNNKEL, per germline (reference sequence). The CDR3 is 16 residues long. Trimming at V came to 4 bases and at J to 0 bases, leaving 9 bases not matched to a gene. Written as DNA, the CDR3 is TGTGCCAGCAGCCCAGAAGACAGGGAGTTCTCCTACGAGCAGTACTTC. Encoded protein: CASSPEDREFSYEQYF.

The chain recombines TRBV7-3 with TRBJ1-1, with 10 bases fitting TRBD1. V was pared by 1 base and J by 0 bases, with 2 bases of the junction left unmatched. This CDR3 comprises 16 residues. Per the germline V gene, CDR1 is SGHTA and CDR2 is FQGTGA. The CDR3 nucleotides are TGTGCCAGCAGCTTAAATGGACAGGGGGTGAACACTGAAGCTTTCTTT. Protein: CASSLNGQGVNTEAFF.

CDR3 sequence: CASSLLRGSDGYTF. The CDR3 bases are TGTGCCAGCAGCTTGCTACGGGGGTCTGATGGCTACACCTTC. The rearrangement links TRBV5-5 to TRBJ1-2, with TRBD1 as a possible D gene (5 bases). CDR1 and CDR2 from the germline V gene are SGHKS and YYEKEE (reference sequence). V was cut by 1 base and J by 6 bases, with 13 bases left in between. The CDR3 extends over 14 amino acids.

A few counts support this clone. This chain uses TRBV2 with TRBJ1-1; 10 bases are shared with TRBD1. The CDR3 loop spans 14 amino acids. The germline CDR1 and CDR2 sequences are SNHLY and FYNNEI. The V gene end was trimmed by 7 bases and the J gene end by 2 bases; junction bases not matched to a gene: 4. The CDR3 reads CASMGQGTNTEAFF. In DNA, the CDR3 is TGTGCCAGCATGGGACAGGGGACCAACACTGAAGCTTTCTTT.

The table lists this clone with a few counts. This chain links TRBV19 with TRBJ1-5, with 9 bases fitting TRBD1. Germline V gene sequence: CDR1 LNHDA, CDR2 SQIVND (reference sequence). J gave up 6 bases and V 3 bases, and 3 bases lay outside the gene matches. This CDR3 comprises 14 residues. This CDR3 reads CASSITGGGQPQHF. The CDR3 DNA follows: TGTGCCAGTAGTATTACAGGGGGCGGTCAGCCCCAGCATTTT.

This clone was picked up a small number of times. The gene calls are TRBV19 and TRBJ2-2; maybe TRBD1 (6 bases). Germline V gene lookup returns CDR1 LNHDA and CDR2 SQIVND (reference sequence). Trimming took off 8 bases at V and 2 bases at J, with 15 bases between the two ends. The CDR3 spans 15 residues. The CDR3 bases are TGTGCCAGTGGGGTTCAGGGGATTAACACCGGGGAGCTGTTTTTT. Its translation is CASGVQGINTGELFF.